These 17 T cell receptor beta chains came from one sample sequenced in a study of blood T cell repertoires in COVID-19. The data were produced by immunoSEQ multiplex PCR, yet TCRdb's version contains in-frame clones alone and is incomplete. The sample has some 28,000 clones, 80% to 90% seen once; the top ten hold less than 3.5%. Sequencing input: peripheral blood. These receptors were collected from a human donor in a cohort sampled during active COVID-19.

The chain carries TRBV30 and TRBJ1-4, with D unclear. The CDR3 sequence is 10 residues long. V was clipped by 4 bases and J by 10 bases, with 7 bases between them. CDR1 and CDR2 (germline): GTSNPN, SVGIG (reference sequence). The CDR3 DNA sequence: TGTGCCTGGACATCGGGAAAACTGTTTTTT. Residues: CAWTSGKLFF.

The V and J genes are TRBV6-6 and TRBJ2-6; D perhaps matches TRBD1 (5 bases). V was clipped by 6 bases and J by 0 bases, with 24 bases between them. The CDR3 contains 20 residues. Per the germline V gene, CDR1 is MNHNY and CDR2 is SVGAGI (reference sequence). This CDR3 reads CASSRFDLGADFSGANVLTF. In nucleotides, the CDR3 is TGTGCCAGCAGCCGATTTGATCTAGGGGCCGACTTCTCTGGGGCCAACGTCCTGACTTTC.

To note about this clone: At one of its ends the junction is not consistent with the germline gene, which may arise from a read error. This chain connects TRBV5-1 to TRBJ2-1; 8 positions agree with TRBD2. CDR3 length equals 16 residues. Germline CDR1 SGHRS, CDR2 YFSETQ. This CDR3 is CARRVGGGGTYNEQFF. CDR3 coding DNA: TGCGCCCGCAGGGTTGGGGGCGGGGGGACCTACAATGAGCAGTTCTTC.

The chain is built from TRBV4-1 and TRBJ1-2; TRBD1 agrees at 10 bases. CDR1 is MGHRA, CDR2 YSYEKL, per germline. With 7 bases clipped from V and 7 bases from J, the junction kept 6 bases outside the gene matches. This CDR3 has 13 residues. The CDR3 DNA reads as TGCGCCAGCACCGCGACAGGGGGCGGTGGCTACACCTTC. The encoded protein is CASTATGGGGYTF.

The V and J genes are TRBV6-5 and TRBJ2-3, with D possibly being TRBD1 (6 bases). Germline-derived CDR1 and CDR2 are MNHEY and SVGAGI. The length of the CDR3 is 15 residues. V gave up 6 bases and J gave up 1 base, with 14 bases separating them. CDR3 coding DNA: TGTGCCAGCAGCAGGGGCAGGGTTGGCACAGATACGCAGTATTTT. This gives the protein CASSRGRVGTDTQYF.

This chain connects TRBV9 to TRBJ1-2; TRBD1 matches 10 bases. The germline V gene has CDR1 SGDLS and CDR2 YYNGEE. Germline trimming cut 2 bases from V and 3 bases from J; bases unmatched to any gene: 4. There are 15 residues in the CDR3. This CDR3 is CASSVTGTGDYGYTF. In DNA form, the CDR3 reads TGTGCCAGCAGCGTCACCGGGACAGGGGACTATGGCTACACCTTC.

J is TRBJ1-4 and V is TRBV6-5; tentatively, D is TRBD1 (6 bases). The CDR3 is 12 amino acids. Trimming cost V 4 bases and J 8 bases, with 8 bases left between them. Germline values: CDR1 MNHEY, CDR2 SVGAGI. For the CDR3, the DNA is TGTGCCAGCAGTTCCCAGGGGGAAAAACTGTTTTTT. Translated, it gives CASSSQGEKLFF.

This chain links TRBV6-5 with TRBJ1-3; the D gene is possibly TRBD1 (6 bases). Germline CDR1 MNHEY, CDR2 SVGAGI. The CDR3 loop spans 15 amino acids. With 6 bases removed from V and 4 bases from J, the gap between germline ends came to 16 bases. For the CDR3, the DNA is TGTGCCAGCAGACGGGGGGGCGCTGGCGGAAACACCATATATTTT. Its translation: CASRRGGAGGNTIYF.

The chain has TRBV5-6 and TRBJ2-5; TRBD1 is a possible D gene (5 bases). This CDR3 has 15 residues. Germline V gene sequence: CDR1 SGHDT, CDR2 YYEEEE. V was trimmed by 4 bases and J by 1 base, leaving 14 bases between them. Here the CDR3 reads CASSDTTDPQETQYF. Written as DNA, the CDR3 is TGTGCCAGCAGCGATACGACAGACCCCCAAGAGACCCAGTACTTC.

CDR3 residues: CASSEPIVAQPQHF. The CDR3 DNA reads as TGTGCCAGCAGTGAACCCATCGTAGCTCAGCCCCAGCATTTT. The J gene is TRBJ1-5, the V gene TRBV6-1; D uncertain. V was trimmed by 2 bases and J by 6 bases, leaving 11 bases between them. The CDR3 contains 14 residues. The germline V gene has CDR1 MNHNS and CDR2 SASEGT.

The V call is TRBV3-1 (or the pseudogene TRBV3-2), the J call TRBJ2-5; 7 nucleotides align to TRBD2. The CDR3 totals 14 residues. V was pared by 4 bases and J by 7 bases, with 9 bases of the junction left unmatched. Germline V lookup: CDR1 LGHDT, CDR2 YNNKEL (reference sequence). The DNA of the CDR3 is TGTGCCAGCAGCCTCCTGGGGGAGCGGGGGACCCAGTACTTC. It codes for CASSLLGERGTQYF.

V usage is TRBV6-5 and J usage is TRBJ2-7; 7 bases align to TRBD1. Germline V gene sequence: CDR1 MNHEY, CDR2 SVGAGI. The CDR3 consists of 15 residues. V lost 6 bases to trimming and J lost 7 bases; unmatched junction nucleotides: 15. Here the CDR3 reads CASSRISRQGREQYF. CDR3 nucleotides: TGTGCCAGCAGCCGCATATCTAGACAGGGCCGGGAGCAGTACTTC.

The chain uses TRBV7-6 and TRBJ2-3, with 7 bases fitting TRBD1. The junction had 3 bases not matched to a gene; V was cut back by 6 bases and J by 6 bases. Germline CDR1 and CDR2: SGHVS and FNYEAQ. The CDR3 sequence is 12 residues long. CDR3 in amino acids: CASRTQGDTQYF. CDR3 sequence (DNA): TGTGCCAGCAGAACACAGGGGGATACGCAGTATTTT.

The chain recombines TRBV29-1 with TRBJ2-6; D is possibly TRBD1 (6 bases). The germline V and J ends were trimmed by 2 bases and 0 bases, with 17 bases remaining between them. Germline V gives CDR1 SQVTM, CDR2 ANQGSEA. CDR3 length: 18 amino acids. CDR3 loop: CSVEYSGTPFSGANVLTF. The CDR3 nucleotides read TGCAGCGTTGAATACTCCGGGACACCGTTCTCTGGGGCCAACGTCCTGACTTTC.

The rearrangement links TRBV7-3 to TRBJ1-1, with D possibly matching TRBD1 (6 bases). Between the trimmed V and J ends, which lost 1 base and 5 bases, there was a span of 14 bases. CDR1 is SGHTA and CDR2 is FQGTGA in the germline V gene. The CDR3 totals 15 residues. In DNA, the CDR3 is TGTGCCAGCAGCTTAAATCACAGGGTAGGGACTGAAGCTTTCTTT. Its protein product is CASSLNHRVGTEAFF.

The chain joins TRBV5-4 to TRBJ1-6; perhaps TRBD1 as D (6 bases). The CDR3 totals 15 residues. Between the trimmed V and J ends, which lost 4 bases and 5 bases, there was a span of 13 bases. Germline V gives CDR1 SGHNT, CDR2 YYREEE (reference sequence). CDR3 region: CASSDDRSNNSPLHF. In DNA form, the CDR3 reads TGTGCCAGCAGCGATGACAGGTCTAATAATTCACCCCTCCACTTT.

This rearrangement joins TRBV5-4 to TRBJ2-3, with a weak D call TRBD2 (6 bases). The CDR3 is 14 amino acids. CDR1 SGHNT and CDR2 YYREEE come from the germline V gene (reference sequence). The V end was cut by 4 bases, the J end by 4 bases, with 13 bases between. CDR3 DNA: TGTGCCAGCAGCGATCGTGGCGGGGCAGATACGCAGTATTTT. It translates to CASSDRGGADTQYF.